The count of the clone carrying this T cell receptor beta chain is one. Its antigen is unidentified. Random hexamers were used to reverse transcribe the RNA input (about 0.5 to 1 ug). TCRdb recomputed calls from the immunoSEQ multiplex PCR reads with MiXCR, one row per CDR3 protein. This table holds hundreds of thousands of distinct CDR3 sequences, 94% found once. This entry comes from a study of CD8 T cells in Susac syndrome. Study-level findings and limits: CD4+ repertoires of Susac syndrome patients lacked detectable clonal expansion.

The TCR was taken from a human donor with Susac syndrome. Sample: CD4+ T cells from PBMCs.

Written as DNA, the CDR3 is TGTGCCAGCAGCCAGGGACAGGCTTCCGGGGAGCTGTTTTTT. Residues: CASSQGQASGELFF. This chain connects TRBV4-2 to TRBJ2-2; 8 bases are shared with TRBD1. Germline V CDR1 and CDR2: LGHNA, YNFKEQ. The CDR3 length is 14 residues. V lost 3 bases and J lost 6; bases outside the gene matches: 3.